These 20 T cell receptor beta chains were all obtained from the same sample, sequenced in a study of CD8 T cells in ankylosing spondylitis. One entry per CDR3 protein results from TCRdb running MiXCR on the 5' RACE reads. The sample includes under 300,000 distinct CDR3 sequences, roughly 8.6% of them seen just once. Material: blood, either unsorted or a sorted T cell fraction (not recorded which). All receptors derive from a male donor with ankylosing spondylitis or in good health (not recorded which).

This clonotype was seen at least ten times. The CDR3 DNA follows: TGTGCCAGCAGCCCCGCGGGGGTGACTTGGAGTCGGGAGACCCAGTACTTC. This encodes CASSPAGVTWSRETQYF. The chain links TRBV7-9 to TRBJ2-5, with 7 bases aligning to TRBD2. CDR1 and CDR2 from the germline V gene are SEHNR and FQNEAQ (reference sequence). The CDR3 covers 17 residues. The V segment lost 5 bases and the J segment 5 bases; nucleotides outside the gene matches: 17.

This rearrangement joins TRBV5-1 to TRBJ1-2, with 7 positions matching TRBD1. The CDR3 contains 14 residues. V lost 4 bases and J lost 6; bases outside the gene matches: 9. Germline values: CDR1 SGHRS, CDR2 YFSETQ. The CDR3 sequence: CASSAGQDSDGYTF. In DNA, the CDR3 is TGCGCCAGCAGCGCAGGACAGGACTCTGATGGCTACACCTTC. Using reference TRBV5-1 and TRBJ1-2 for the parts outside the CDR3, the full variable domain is KAGVTQTPRYLIKTRGQQVTLSCSPISGHRSVSWYQQTPGQGLQFLFEYFSETQRNKGNFPGRFSGRQFSNSRSEMNVSTLELGDSALYLCASSAGQDSDGYTFGSGTRLTVV.

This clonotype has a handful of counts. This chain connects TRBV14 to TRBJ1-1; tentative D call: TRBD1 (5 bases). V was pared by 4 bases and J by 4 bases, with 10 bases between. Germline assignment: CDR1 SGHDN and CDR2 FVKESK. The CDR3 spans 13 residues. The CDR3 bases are TGTGCCAGCAGCCGGGGACTTATCACTGAAGCTTTCTTT. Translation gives CASSRGLITEAFF.

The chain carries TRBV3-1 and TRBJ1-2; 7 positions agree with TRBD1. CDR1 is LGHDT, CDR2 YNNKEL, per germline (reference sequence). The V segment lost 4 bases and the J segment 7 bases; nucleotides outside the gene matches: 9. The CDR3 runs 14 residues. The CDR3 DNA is TGTGCCAGCAGCCCCCGGCAGGGGGAAAGTGGCTACACCTTC. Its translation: CASSPRQGESGYTF.

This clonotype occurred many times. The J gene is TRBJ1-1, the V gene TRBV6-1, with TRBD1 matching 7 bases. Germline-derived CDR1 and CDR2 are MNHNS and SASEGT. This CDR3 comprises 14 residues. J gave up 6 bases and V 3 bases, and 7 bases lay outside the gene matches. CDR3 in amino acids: CASSDRGKGAEAFF. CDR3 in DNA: TGTGCCAGCAGTGACAGGGGGAAGGGGGCTGAAGCTTTCTTT.

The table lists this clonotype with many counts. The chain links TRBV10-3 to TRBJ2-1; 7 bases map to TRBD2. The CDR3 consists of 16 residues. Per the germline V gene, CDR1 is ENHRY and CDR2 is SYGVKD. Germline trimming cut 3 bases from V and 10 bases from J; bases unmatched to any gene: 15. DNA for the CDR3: TGTGCCATCAGTGATAGTGGGAGGGCCGGTCTGAGGGAGCAGTTCTTC. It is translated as CAISDSGRAGLREQFF.

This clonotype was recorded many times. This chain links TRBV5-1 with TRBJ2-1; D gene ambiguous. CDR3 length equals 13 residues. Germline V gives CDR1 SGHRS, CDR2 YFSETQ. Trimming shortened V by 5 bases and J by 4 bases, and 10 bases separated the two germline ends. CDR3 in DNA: TGCGCCAGCAGTCAGGAGCTATACAATGAGCAGTTCTTC. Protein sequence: CASSQELYNEQFF.

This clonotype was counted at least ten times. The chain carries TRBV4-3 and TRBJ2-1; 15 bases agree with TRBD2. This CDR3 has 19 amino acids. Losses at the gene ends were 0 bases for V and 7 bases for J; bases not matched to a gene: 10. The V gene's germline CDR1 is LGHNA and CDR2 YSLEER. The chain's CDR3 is CASSQDSPLGLAGGNEQFF. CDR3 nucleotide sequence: TGCGCCAGCAGCCAAGATAGCCCCTTGGGACTAGCGGGAGGAAATGAGCAGTTCTTC.

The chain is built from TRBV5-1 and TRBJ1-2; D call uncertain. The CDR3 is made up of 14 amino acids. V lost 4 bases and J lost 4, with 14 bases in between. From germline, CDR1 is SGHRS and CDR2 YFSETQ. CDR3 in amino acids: CASSVEVESYGYTF. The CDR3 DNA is TGCGCCAGCAGCGTGGAGGTTGAGAGCTATGGCTACACCTTC. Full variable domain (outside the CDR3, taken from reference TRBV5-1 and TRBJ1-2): KAGVTQTPRYLIKTRGQQVTLSCSPISGHRSVSWYQQTPGQGLQFLFEYFSETQRNKGNFPGRFSGRQFSNSRSEMNVSTLELGDSALYLCASSVEVESYGYTFGSGTRLTVV.

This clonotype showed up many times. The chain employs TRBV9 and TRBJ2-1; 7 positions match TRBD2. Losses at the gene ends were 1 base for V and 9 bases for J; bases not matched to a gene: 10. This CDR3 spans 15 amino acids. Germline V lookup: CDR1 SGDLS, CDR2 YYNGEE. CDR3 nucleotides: TGTGCCAGCAGCGTACAGGCGGGGGTCCGGGGTGAGCAGTTCTTC. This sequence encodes CASSVQAGVRGEQFF.

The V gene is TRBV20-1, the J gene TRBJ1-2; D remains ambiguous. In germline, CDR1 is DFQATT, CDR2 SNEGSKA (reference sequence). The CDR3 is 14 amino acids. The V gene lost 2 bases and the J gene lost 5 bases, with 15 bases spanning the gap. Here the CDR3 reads CSARRTEWDYGYTF. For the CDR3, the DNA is TGCAGTGCTAGAAGGACCGAGTGGGATTATGGCTACACCTTC.

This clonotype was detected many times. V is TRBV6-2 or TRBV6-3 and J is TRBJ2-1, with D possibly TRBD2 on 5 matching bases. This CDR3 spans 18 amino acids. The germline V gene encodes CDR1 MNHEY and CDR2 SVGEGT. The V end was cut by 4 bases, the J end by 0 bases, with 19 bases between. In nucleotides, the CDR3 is TGTGCCAGCAGTTCCCGGGATATCGGGCTTGGCTCCTACAATGAGCAGTTCTTC. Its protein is CASSSRDIGLGSYNEQFF.

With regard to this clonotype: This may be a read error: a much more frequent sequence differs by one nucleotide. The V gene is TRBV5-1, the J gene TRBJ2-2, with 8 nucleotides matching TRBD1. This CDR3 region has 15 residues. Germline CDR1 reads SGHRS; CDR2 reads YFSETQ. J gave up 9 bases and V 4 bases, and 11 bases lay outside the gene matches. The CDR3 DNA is TGCGCCAGCAGCCCCAGGACAGGGCTGACCTGGGAGCTGTTTTTT. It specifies CASSPRTGLTWELFF.

The CDR3 DNA sequence: TGTGCCAGCAGCCCGGGCTGGACAGGGGTTACTGAAGCTTTCTTT. It translates to CASSPGWTGVTEAFF. V and J are TRBV5-5 and TRBJ1-1, with 9 bases that match TRBD1. CDR1 and CDR2 (germline): SGHKS, YYEKEE (reference sequence). The CDR3 contains 15 residues. V shed 4 bases and J 5 bases; nucleotides not matched to a gene: 9.

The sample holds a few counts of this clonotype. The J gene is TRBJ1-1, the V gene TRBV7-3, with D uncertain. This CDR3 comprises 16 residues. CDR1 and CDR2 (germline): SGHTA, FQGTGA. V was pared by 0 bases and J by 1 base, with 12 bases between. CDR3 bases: TGTGCCAGCAGCTTAACGTATCAGGTAGAGAACACTGAAGCTTTCTTT. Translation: CASSLTYQVENTEAFF.

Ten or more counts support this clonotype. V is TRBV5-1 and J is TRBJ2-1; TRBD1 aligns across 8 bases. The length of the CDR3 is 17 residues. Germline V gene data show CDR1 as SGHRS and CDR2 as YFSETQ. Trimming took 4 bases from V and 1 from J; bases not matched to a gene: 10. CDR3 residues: CASSTPRYRGSYNEQFF. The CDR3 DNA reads TGCGCCAGCAGCACCCCCCGATACAGGGGGTCCTACAATGAGCAGTTCTTC.

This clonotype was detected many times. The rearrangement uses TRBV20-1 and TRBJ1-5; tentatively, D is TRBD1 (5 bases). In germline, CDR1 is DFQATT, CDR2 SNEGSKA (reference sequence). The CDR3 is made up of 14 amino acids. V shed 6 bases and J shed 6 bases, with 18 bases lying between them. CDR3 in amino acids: CSAVGQQVTQPQHF. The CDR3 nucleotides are TGCAGTGCGGTCGGCCAACAGGTTACTCAGCCCCAGCATTTT.

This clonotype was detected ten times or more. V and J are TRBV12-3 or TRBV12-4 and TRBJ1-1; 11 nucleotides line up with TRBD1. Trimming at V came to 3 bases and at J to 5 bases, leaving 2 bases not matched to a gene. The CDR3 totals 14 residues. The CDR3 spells CASSLGQGVTEAFF. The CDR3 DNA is TGTGCCAGCAGTTTGGGACAGGGGGTAACTGAAGCTTTCTTT.

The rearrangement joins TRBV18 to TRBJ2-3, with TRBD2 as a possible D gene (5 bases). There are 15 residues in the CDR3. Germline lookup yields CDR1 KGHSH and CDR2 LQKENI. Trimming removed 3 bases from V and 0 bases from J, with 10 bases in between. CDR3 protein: CASSPGEPSTDTQYF. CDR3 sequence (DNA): TGTGCCAGCTCACCGGGAGAGCCTAGCACAGATACGCAGTATTTT.

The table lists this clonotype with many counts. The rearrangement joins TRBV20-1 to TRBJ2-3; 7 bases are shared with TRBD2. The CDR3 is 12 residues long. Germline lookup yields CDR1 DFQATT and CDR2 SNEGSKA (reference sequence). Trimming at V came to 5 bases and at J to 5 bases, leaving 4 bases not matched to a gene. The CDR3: CSAGEGKDTQYF. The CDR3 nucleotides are TGCAGTGCTGGGGAGGGTAAAGATACGCAGTATTTT.